This T cell receptor (beta chain) came from a study of monozygotic twins with cystic fibrosis. Per germline, CDR1 SGHDT and CDR2 YYEEEE. There are 16 residues in the CDR3. Deletions cut 1 base from V and 0 bases from J, with 11 bases between. Measured with immunoSEQ multiplex PCR; TCRdb has only the in-frame clones, and not every one. The sample includes about 24,000 clones, just under 90% of them seen just once. General study findings and limits: Unrelated CF individuals shared fewer identical clonotypes than monozygotic CF twins.

Comments on this clone: Its antigen is unknown.

Input material: blood. This rearrangement joins TRBV5-6 to TRBJ1-3; D ambiguous. This receptor was identified in a woman in her twenties or thirties with cystic fibrosis. The CDR3 region has the DNA TGTGCCAGCAGCTTGCTGCAGGTCAACTCTGGAAACACCATATATTTT. Residues: CASSLLQVNSGNTIYF.